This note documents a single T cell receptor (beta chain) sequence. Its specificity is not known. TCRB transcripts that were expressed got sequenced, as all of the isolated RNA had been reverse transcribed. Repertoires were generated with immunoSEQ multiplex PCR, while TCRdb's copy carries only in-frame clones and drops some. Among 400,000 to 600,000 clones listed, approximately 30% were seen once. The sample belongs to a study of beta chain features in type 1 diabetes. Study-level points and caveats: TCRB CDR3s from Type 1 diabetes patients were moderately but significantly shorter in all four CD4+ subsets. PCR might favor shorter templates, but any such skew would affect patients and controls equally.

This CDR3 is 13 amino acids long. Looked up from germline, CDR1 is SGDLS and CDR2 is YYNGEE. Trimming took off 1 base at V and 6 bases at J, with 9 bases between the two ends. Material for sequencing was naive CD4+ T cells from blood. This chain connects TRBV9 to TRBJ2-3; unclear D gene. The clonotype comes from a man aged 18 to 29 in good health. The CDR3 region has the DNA TGTGCCAGCAGCGTATACCCGACGGATACGCAGTATTTT. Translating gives CASSVYPTDTQYF.